The rows below give T cell receptor beta chains drawn from one sample of a study of patients and donors after allogeneic stem cell transplantation. TCRdb used MiXCR to reprocess the RT-PCR reads, holding one entry per CDR3 protein. The data show about 87,000 distinct CDR3 sequences, with less than 5% seen just once and about 2.8% held by the top ten. The sample consisted of blood, either unsorted or a sorted T cell fraction (not recorded which). All receptors come from a human donor who was either an allogeneic HSCT recipient or a stem cell or donor lymphocyte infusion donor (not recorded which). It is not recorded whose cells these are; they may come from a transplant donor. Each CDR3 is given with its conserved first and last residue. Fields, in order: clone size, J gene, V gene, D gene, CDR3 protein, CDR3 DNA. D genes are given only for firm matches. Only part of the rows carry a size: once, few, many, or a class if the clone is expanded.

size: few; J: TRBJ1-6; V: TRBV6-6; D: .; CDR3: CASCRGDSPLHF; DNA: TGTGCCAGCTGTAGGGGCGATTCACCCCTCCACTTT
size: many; J: TRBJ2-7; V: TRBV5-8; D: .; CDR3: CASSLGQGMTYEQYF; DNA: TGTGCCAGCAGCTTGGGTCAGGGGATGACCTACGAGCAGTACTTC
size: many; J: TRBJ2-1; V: TRBV2; D: TRBD2; CDR3: CASRPGTSGANEQFF; DNA: TGTGCCAGCAGGCCGGGGACTAGCGGGGCGAATGAGCAGTTCTTC
size: many; J: TRBJ1-1; V: TRBV18; D: .; CDR3: CASSTLMDTEAFF; DNA: TGTGCCAGCTCTACCTTAATGGACACTGAAGCTTTCTTT
size: few; J: TRBJ2-1; V: TRBV19; D: TRBD2; CDR3: CASSYTRAGEQFF; DNA: TGTGCCAGTAGTTATACTAGAGCGGGGGAGCAGTTCTTC
size: many; J: TRBJ1-5; V: TRBV3-1; D: .; CDR3: CASSQGGDGRQPQHF; DNA: TGTGCCAGCAGCCAAGGGGGAGACGGGAGGCAGCCCCAGCATTTT
size: many; J: TRBJ2-2; V: TRBV30; D: .; CDR3: CAWSVDVAGELFF; DNA: TGTGCCTGGAGTGTAGACGTGGCCGGGGAGCTGTTTTTT
size: few; J: TRBJ2-7; V: TRBV7-6; D: .; CDR3: CASSSLRGSSYEQYF; DNA: TGTGCCAGCAGCTCCCTCAGGGGAAGCTCCTACGAGCAGTACTTC
size: many; J: TRBJ2-1; V: TRBV3-1; D: .; CDR3: CASSPLGPRGEQFF; DNA: TGTGCCAGCAGCCCCCTCGGGCCGAGGGGTGAGCAGTTCTTC
size: many; J: TRBJ2-2; V: TRBV20-1; D: TRBD1; CDR3: CSAGQGMNTGELFF; DNA: TGCAGTGCGGGACAGGGGATGAACACCGGGGAGCTGTTTTTT
size: few; J: TRBJ1-2; V: TRBV5-1; D: .; CDR3: CASRSPTGASTGYTF; DNA: TGCGCCAGCAGGTCTCCGACCGGGGCCTCTACCGGCTACACCTTC
size: many; J: TRBJ1-1; V: TRBV19; D: TRBD1; CDR3: CASSLIDRDTEAFF; DNA: TGTGCCAGTAGCCTTATCGACAGGGACACTGAAGCTTTCTTT
size: many; J: TRBJ2-7; V: TRBV6-2/TRBV6-3; D: .; CDR3: CASNQGVEQYF; DNA: TGTGCCAGCAACCAAGGGGTCGAGCAGTACTTC
size: many; J: TRBJ1-2; V: TRBV19; D: .; CDR3: CASTPAGDYGYTF; DNA: TGTGCCAGTACCCCGGCAGGGGACTATGGCTACACCTTC
size: many; J: TRBJ2-7; V: TRBV5-6; D: .; CDR3: CASSREWGEQYF; DNA: TGTGCCAGCAGCCGAGAATGGGGCGAGCAGTACTTC
size: .; J: TRBJ1-1; V: TRBV28; D: .; CDR3: CASSLRQRGAFF; DNA: TGTGCCAGCAGTTTAAGGCAGCGGGGAGCTTTCTTT
size: many; J: TRBJ2-1; V: TRBV18; D: TRBD2; CDR3: CASSPPELAGVSWEQFF; DNA: TGTGCCAGCTCACCACCGGAGCTAGCGGGAGTAAGTTGGGAGCAGTTCTTC
size: many; J: TRBJ2-3; V: TRBV27; D: TRBD2; CDR3: CASSAMGGLGGDTQYF; DNA: TGTGCCAGCAGTGCTATGGGGGGGTTGGGTGGAGATACGCAGTATTTT
size: many; J: TRBJ2-7; V: TRBV4-1; D: TRBD1; CDR3: CASSLGQGNPYEQYF; DNA: TGCGCCAGCAGCCTTGGACAGGGAAACCCCTACGAGCAGTACTTC
size: many; J: TRBJ1-2; V: TRBV12-3/TRBV12-4; D: TRBD1; CDR3: CASRRDSGYGYTF; DNA: TGTGCCAGCAGAAGGGACAGTGGATATGGCTACACCTTC
size: many; J: TRBJ2-5; V: TRBV5-4; D: .; CDR3: CASSLARRDGETQYF; DNA: TGTGCCAGCAGCTTGGCCCGAAGGGATGGAGAGACCCAGTACTTC
size: many; J: TRBJ2-2; V: TRBV9; D: TRBD2; CDR3: CASSGSGPSGSWDTGELFF; DNA: TGTGCCAGCAGTGGATCGGGGCCTAGCGGGAGTTGGGACACCGGGGAGCTGTTTTTT
size: many; J: TRBJ2-1; V: TRBV24-1; D: TRBD2; CDR3: CATSDRTSGTSGRGAYNEQFF; DNA: TGTGCCACCAGTGATCGTACCTCCGGGACTAGCGGGAGGGGGGCCTACAATGAGCAGTTCTTC
size: few; J: TRBJ2-7; V: TRBV30; D: .; CDR3: CAWSPLSHLPYEQYF; DNA: TGTGCCTGGAGTCCACTCTCCCATCTCCCCTACGAGCAGTACTTC
size: .; J: TRBJ2-7; V: TRBV5-8; D: .; CDR3: CASKFDGRTSYEQYF; DNA: TGTGCCAGCAAATTCGACGGACGGACCTCCTACGAGCAGTACTTC
size: .; J: TRBJ2-1; V: TRBV2; D: TRBD2; CDR3: CASSDQRGGMNEQFF; DNA: TGTGCCAGCAGTGATCAGCGGGGGGGCATGAATGAGCAGTTCTTC
size: many; J: TRBJ1-2; V: TRBV7-8; D: .; CDR3: CASSLGGRVTGYTF; DNA: TGTGCCAGCAGCTTAGGGGGGCGGGTGACTGGCTACACCTTC
size: .; J: TRBJ2-6; V: TRBV12-3/TRBV12-4; D: .; CDR3: CASSATRTGANVLTF; DNA: TGTGCCAGCAGTGCGACCCGAACAGGGGCCAACGTCCTGACTTTC
size: .; J: TRBJ2-5; V: TRBV5-1; D: .; CDR3: CASSLTVGGKTQYF; DNA: TGCGCCAGCAGCTTAACAGTCGGGGGCAAGACCCAGTACTTC
size: many; J: TRBJ2-7; V: TRBV20-1; D: .; CDR3: CSAPPSVGDEQYF; DNA: TGCAGTGCCCCCCCCTCGGTGGGGGACGAGCAGTACTTC
size: few; J: TRBJ1-1; V: TRBV5-6; D: TRBD1; CDR3: CASSSQGGVTEAFF; DNA: TGTGCCAGCAGCTCACAGGGGGGGGTCACTGAAGCTTTCTTT
size: many; J: TRBJ1-5; V: TRBV6-4; D: .; CDR3: CASSEPQPQHF; DNA: TGTGCCAGCAGTGAGCCACAGCCCCAGCATTTT
size: .; J: TRBJ1-2; V: TRBV6-1; D: .; CDR3: CASRPGQSNYGYTF; DNA: TGTGCCAGCAGACCCGGACAGTCTAACTATGGCTACACCTTC
size: few; J: TRBJ1-2; V: TRBV5-1; D: .; CDR3: CASSPHLTDSYGYTF; DNA: TGCGCCAGCAGCCCTCACTTAACCGACAGTTATGGCTACACCTTC
size: .; J: TRBJ1-1; V: TRBV20-1; D: .; CDR3: CSARPEGSPFNTEAFF; DNA: TGCAGTGCTAGACCAGAGGGATCCCCTTTCAACACTGAAGCTTTCTTT
size: many; J: TRBJ2-3; V: TRBV20-1; D: TRBD2; CDR3: CSARDRSGADTQYF; DNA: TGCAGTGCTAGAGATCGAAGCGGGGCAGATACGCAGTATTTT
size: .; J: TRBJ1-4; V: TRBV4-1; D: .; CDR3: CASSQRRANEKLFF; DNA: TGCGCCAGCAGCCAACGCCGGGCTAATGAAAAACTGTTTTTT
size: .; J: TRBJ2-7; V: TRBV2; D: .; CDR3: CASSAEGEGEQYF; DNA: TGTGCCAGCAGTGCCGAGGGAGAGGGCGAGCAGTACTTC
size: many; J: TRBJ1-6; V: TRBV12-3/TRBV12-4; D: .; CDR3: CASSSGRVSYNSPLHF; DNA: TGTGCCAGCAGTTCGGGTAGGGTCTCCTATAATTCACCCCTCCACTTT
size: .; J: TRBJ2-3; V: TRBV7-2; D: TRBD2; CDR3: CASSSGTSGAGDTQYF; DNA: TGTGCCAGCAGTTCCGGGACTAGCGGGGCGGGAGATACGCAGTATTTT
size: many; J: TRBJ1-1; V: TRBV5-8; D: TRBD1; CDR3: CASRLTGGNTEAFF; DNA: TGTGCCAGCAGGCTGACAGGGGGCAACACTGAAGCTTTCTTT
size: .; J: TRBJ1-2; V: TRBV2; D: TRBD1; CDR3: CASSVRTGVSNYGYTF; DNA: TGTGCCAGCAGTGTACGGACAGGGGTATCTAACTATGGCTACACCTTC
size: many; J: TRBJ1-1; V: TRBV6-1; D: .; CDR3: CASSDGGINTEAFF; DNA: TGTGCCAGCAGCGACGGGGGGATAAACACTGAAGCTTTCTTT
size: many; J: TRBJ2-5; V: TRBV7-2; D: .; CDR3: CASSLNGHKETQYF; DNA: TGTGCCAGCAGCTTAAACGGGCACAAAGAGACCCAGTACTTC
size: many; J: TRBJ1-3; V: TRBV30; D: .; CDR3: CAWGDFSIGNTIYF; DNA: TGTGCCTGGGGCGACTTCTCAATCGGAAACACCATATATTTT
size: many; J: TRBJ1-1; V: TRBV29-1; D: .; CDR3: CSVREVSGAFF; DNA: TGCAGCGTCCGTGAAGTATCTGGGGCTTTCTTT
size: .; J: TRBJ2-1; V: TRBV19; D: .; CDR3: CASSPRTTNEQFF; DNA: TGTGCCAGTAGCCCTCGGACTACCAATGAGCAGTTCTTC
size: few; J: TRBJ1-2; V: TRBV19; D: TRBD1; CDR3: CASSITQGGYGYTF; DNA: TGTGCCAGTAGTATCACTCAGGGGGGCTATGGCTACACCTTC
size: many; J: TRBJ2-5; V: TRBV5-1; D: TRBD2; CDR3: CASSFGSGRGTQYF; DNA: TGCGCCAGCAGCTTCGGGAGCGGGAGGGGGACCCAGTACTTC
size: many; J: TRBJ2-1; V: TRBV12-3/TRBV12-4; D: TRBD1; CDR3: CASGQGNEQFF; DNA: TGTGCCAGCGGACAGGGCAATGAGCAGTTCTTC
size: many; J: TRBJ1-5; V: TRBV19; D: .; CDR3: CASSISGKYQPQHF; DNA: TGTGCCAGTAGTATAAGCGGTAAATATCAGCCCCAGCATTTT
size: many; J: TRBJ2-1; V: TRBV5-6; D: TRBD1; CDR3: CASSLPGQNKYNEQFF; DNA: TGTGCCAGCAGCTTACCGGGACAGAATAAATACAATGAGCAGTTCTTC
size: many; J: TRBJ1-4; V: TRBV5-1; D: TRBD1; CDR3: CASSTGQGNEKLFF; DNA: TGCGCCAGCAGCACCGGACAGGGTAATGAAAAACTGTTTTTT
size: many; J: TRBJ2-1; V: TRBV20-1; D: TRBD2; CDR3: CSANRGGSMVGDEQFF; DNA: TGCAGTGCTAACCGGGGCGGGAGTATGGTTGGGGATGAGCAGTTCTTC